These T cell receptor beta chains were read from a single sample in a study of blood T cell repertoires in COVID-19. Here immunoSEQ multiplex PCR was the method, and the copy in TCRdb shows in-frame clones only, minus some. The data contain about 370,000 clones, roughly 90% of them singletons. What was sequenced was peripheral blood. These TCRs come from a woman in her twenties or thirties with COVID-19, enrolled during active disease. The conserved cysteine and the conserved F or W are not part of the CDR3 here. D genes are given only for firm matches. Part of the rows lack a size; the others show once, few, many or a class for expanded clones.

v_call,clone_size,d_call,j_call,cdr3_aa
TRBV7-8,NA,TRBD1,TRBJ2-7,ASSREGQPPYEQY
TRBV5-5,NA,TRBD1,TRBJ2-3,ASSPGQGAGDTQY
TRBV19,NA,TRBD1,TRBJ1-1,ASGLRDRGQLTMNTEAF
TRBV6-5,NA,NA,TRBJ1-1,ASSYQGFGTEAF
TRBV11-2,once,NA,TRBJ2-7,ASSLSRGSYEQY
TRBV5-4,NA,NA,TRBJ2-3,ASSLVTRSTDTQY
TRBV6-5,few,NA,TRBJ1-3,ATGGGSFSGNTIY
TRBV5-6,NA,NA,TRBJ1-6,ASSLRNSPLH
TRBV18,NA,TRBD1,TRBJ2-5,ASSPRLIKGQGEETQY
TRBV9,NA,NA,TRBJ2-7,ASSVSGGSVYEQY
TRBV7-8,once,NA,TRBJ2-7,ASSFGPRVREQY
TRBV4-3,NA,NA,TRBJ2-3,ASSQEVAGGSDTDTQY
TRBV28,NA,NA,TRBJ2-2,ASLWGPTANTGELF
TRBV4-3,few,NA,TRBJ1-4,ASSQDPKGATNEKLF
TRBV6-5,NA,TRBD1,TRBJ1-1,ASSYVQGSSTEAF
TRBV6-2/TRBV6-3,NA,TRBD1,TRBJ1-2,ASSLLPNKDRGLANGYT
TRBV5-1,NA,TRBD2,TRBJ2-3,ASSGDSGRAADTQY
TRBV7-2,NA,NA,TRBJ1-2,ASSLPIQGRSNYGYT
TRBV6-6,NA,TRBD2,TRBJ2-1,ASSQGIAGDYNEQF
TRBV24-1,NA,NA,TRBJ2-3,ATSTQRGHSWGSTDTQY